The 21 T cell receptor beta chains listed next were all sequenced from one sample in a study of regulatory T cells in long-lasting Graves disease. The authors built TCR beta libraries using iRepertoire HTBI primers and Arm-PCR of CDR3 regions. TCRdb re-derived calls from the multiplex PCR reads in MiXCR, one entry per CDR3 protein. The data show around 450,000 distinct CDR3 sequences, with approximately 15% seen just once and approximately 8% held by the top ten. The sample's time point: newly diagnosed GD, antithyroid drugs for less than 3 months. Scientists built the TCR library using RNA that was extracted from PBMCs. These data are also associated with another study on T cells in Graves' hyperthyroidism and ophthalmopathy.

Sequencing was performed on peripheral blood mononuclear cells (PBMCs), taken at new diagnosis, from a patient treated with antithyroid drugs. The receptors were sampled from a woman aged 40 to 50 with Graves disease.

This clonotype was seen at least ten times. The chain carries TRBV27 and TRBJ1-5; D remains ambiguous. The V end lost 4 bases, the J end lost 2 bases, and 18 bases lay between the germline ends. The CDR3 runs 17 residues. CDR1 and CDR2 (germline): MNHEY, SMNVEV (reference sequence). The CDR3: CASSSLSRGGRNQPQHF. The CDR3 region has the DNA TGTGCCAGCAGTTCCTTATCCCGGGGAGGCCGCAATCAGCCCCAGCATTTT.

In this sample, this clonotype turned up many times. The chain couples TRBV12-3 or TRBV12-4 to TRBJ1-2; the match to TRBD1 covers 7 bases. Trimming at V came to 6 bases and at J to 7 bases, leaving 11 bases not matched to a gene. This CDR3 contains 14 residues. The CDR3 reads CASRAGTVFSGYTF. In DNA, the CDR3 is TGTGCCAGCAGGGCCGGGACAGTCTTCTCTGGCTACACCTTC.

The sample holds many counts of this clonotype. CDR3: CSAGTSETQYF. The CDR3 bases are TGCAGCGCCGGGACTAGCGAGACCCAGTACTTC. The chain employs TRBV20-1 and TRBJ2-5; 9 bases line up with TRBD2. The V gene's germline CDR1 is DFQATT and CDR2 SNEGSKA (reference sequence). This CDR3 is 11 amino acids long.

This clonotype was seen a few times. The CDR3 protein is CASSKQGSQPQHF. CDR3 bases: TGTGCCAGCAGCAAACAGGGCTCTCAGCCCCAGCATTTT. The chain carries TRBV7-9 and TRBJ1-5; D may be TRBD1 (6 bases). The V gene lost 5 bases and the J gene lost 6 bases, with 11 bases spanning the gap. Looked up from germline, CDR1 is SEHNR and CDR2 is FQNEAQ (reference sequence). This CDR3 comprises 13 residues.

There are many counts of this clonotype. The chain recombines TRBV2 with TRBJ2-7, with D uncertain. CDR1 SNHLY and CDR2 FYNNEI come from the germline V gene. CDR3 length: 13 amino acids. The V and J ends lost 6 bases and 5 bases respectively, with 14 bases between them. The CDR3 sequence: CASRLSRSHEQYF. The CDR3 coding sequence is TGTGCCAGCAGACTCTCTAGATCCCACGAGCAGTACTTC.

The gene calls are TRBV9 and TRBJ2-1; tentatively, D is TRBD1 (5 bases). The V gene lost 0 bases and the J gene lost 7 bases, with 14 bases spanning the gap. The CDR3 length is 15 residues. CDR1 SGDLS and CDR2 YYNGEE come from the germline V gene. The CDR3 loop is CASSVGSQGGNEQFF. The CDR3 DNA reads as TGTGCCAGCAGCGTAGGTAGCCAGGGTGGAAATGAGCAGTTCTTC.

This sequence joins TRBV27 and TRBJ2-5; D is unclear. Germline-derived CDR1 and CDR2 are MNHEY and SMNVEV (reference sequence). The CDR3 extends over 10 amino acids. V was cut by 5 bases and J by 6 bases, with 4 bases left in between. This chain's CDR3 is CASSPQTQYF. CDR3 bases: TGTGCCAGCAGTCCCCAGACCCAGTACTTC.

The chain is built from TRBV6-1 and TRBJ2-2, with 14 bases aligning to TRBD2. Per the germline V gene, CDR1 is MNHNS and CDR2 is SASEGT. The length of the CDR3 is 17 residues. V lost 5 bases and J lost 6; bases outside the gene matches: 8. CDR3: CASSRGLAGGRAGELFF. CDR3 nucleotides: TGTGCCAGCAGTCGTGGACTAGCGGGAGGAAGAGCCGGGGAGCTGTTTTTT.

The rearrangement joins TRBV4-3 to TRBJ2-5, with a weak D call TRBD2 (5 bases). The J call is uncertain, as TRBJ2-1 better fits the DNA end. This CDR3 has 18 residues. Germline loops: CDR1 LGHNA, CDR2 YSLEER. This CDR3 is CASSQSQGAWASLDEQFF. CDR3 nucleotides: TGCGCCAGCAGCCAAAGCCAAGGCGCGTGGGCTAGCCTTGATGAGCAGTTCTTC.

The J gene is TRBJ2-7, the V gene TRBV2; TRBD2 matches at 8 bases. Germline trimming cut 3 bases from V and 3 bases from J; bases unmatched to any gene: 7. This CDR3 is 15 amino acids long. The germline V gene has CDR1 SNHLY and CDR2 FYNNEI. The CDR3 reads CASSDPSGPFYEQYF. Written as DNA, the CDR3 is TGTGCCAGCAGTGACCCTAGCGGGCCTTTCTACGAGCAGTACTTC.

Comment on this clonotype: Given a much more abundant clone one base away, this may be a read error. The chain employs TRBV7-9 and TRBJ2-1, with TRBD2 matching over 10 bases. Germline CDR1 reads SEHNR; CDR2 reads FQNEAQ (reference sequence). This CDR3 spans 17 amino acids. The chain's CDR3 is CASSLLAGVVSYNQQFF. The CDR3 bases are TGTGCCAGCAGCTTACTAGCGGGAGTGGTATCCTACAATCAGCAGTTCTTC. Using reference TRBV7-9 and TRBJ2-1 for the parts outside the CDR3, the full variable domain is DTGVSQNPRHKITKRGQNVTFRCDPISEHNRLYWYRQTLGQGPEFLTYFQNEAQLEKSRLLSDRFSAERPKGSFSTLEIQRTEQGDSAMYLCASSLLAGVVSYNQQFFGPGTRLTVL.

This clonotype was observed a handful of times. V gene TRBV9 combines with J gene TRBJ1-2; 8 nucleotides align to TRBD1. The ends lost 3 bases at V and 7 bases at J; junction bases unmatched: 2. Germline CDR1 reads SGDLS; CDR2 reads YYNGEE. The CDR3 spans 12 residues. Here the CDR3 DNA reads TGTGCCAGCAGCGGGACAGGGCCTGGCTACACCTTC. Amino acids: CASSGTGPGYTF.

This clonotype was detected many times. This chain uses TRBV7-8 with TRBJ2-3; 7 bases line up with TRBD2. The CDR3 is made up of 16 amino acids. CDR1 and CDR2 from the germline V gene are SGHVS and FQNEAQ. Trimming removed 0 bases from V and 9 bases from J; junction bases left unmatched: 12. As DNA, the CDR3 is TGTGCCAGCAGCTTAGCATTTATCCAGCGGGACGACACGCAGTATTTT. It yields the protein CASSLAFIQRDDTQYF.

The V call is TRBV4-1, the J call TRBJ2-5; 10 nucleotides align to TRBD1. This CDR3 contains 15 residues. The germline V gene has CDR1 MGHRA and CDR2 YSYEKL. V shed 6 bases and J 2 bases; nucleotides not matched to a gene: 6. Here the CDR3 reads CASRRTGGGQETQYF. The CDR3 DNA sequence: TGCGCCAGCAGGAGGACAGGGGGGGGTCAAGAGACCCAGTACTTC.

Notes on this clonotype: A read error may be the cause here, since a much bigger clone is one base away. The chain links TRBV18 to TRBJ2-5; D is perhaps TRBD2 (6 bases). Germline V gene data show CDR1 as KGHSH and CDR2 as LQKENI. The CDR3 is made up of 13 amino acids. Trimming left V 3 bases short and J 5 bases short, with 10 bases between. Here the CDR3 reads CASSPPGDETQYF. In DNA form, the CDR3 reads TGTGCCAGCTCACCGCCGGGGGATGAGACCCAGTACTTC.

This clonotype was counted ten times or more. The gene calls are TRBV10-3 and TRBJ2-1; no definite D call. The V and J ends lost 4 bases and 10 bases respectively, with 14 bases between them. This CDR3 region has 13 residues. Germline CDR1 is ENHRY and CDR2 is SYGVKD. CDR3 amino acids: CAISVSGDWEQFF. The CDR3 DNA reads as TGTGCCATCAGTGTCAGTGGAGATTGGGAGCAGTTCTTC.

This clonotype was counted once. The chain recombines TRBV7-9 with TRBJ2-5, with 8 nucleotides matching TRBD2. The CDR3 consists of 15 residues. CDR1 is SEHNR, CDR2 FQNEAQ, per germline (reference sequence). Losses at the gene ends were 1 base for V and 5 bases for J; bases not matched to a gene: 6. In DNA form, the CDR3 reads TGTGCCAGCAGCTTAGGAACTAGCGGTGTGGAGACCCAGTACTTC. This translates into CASSLGTSGVETQYF.

Of note for this clonotype: This could be a read error, since a much larger clone is one nucleotide away. The chain is built from TRBV19 and TRBJ1-2, with D possibly being TRBD1 (5 bases). The CDR3 length is 14 residues. Germline V CDR1 and CDR2: LNHDA, SQIVND (reference sequence). CDR3: CAGSTLGRVSGYTF. CDR3 nucleotides: TGTGCCGGTAGTACCCTGGGCAGGGTGAGCGGCTACACCTTC.

This clonotype was observed many times. The chain employs TRBV7-9 and TRBJ2-1; tentative D call: TRBD2 (6 bases). Germline CDR1 SEHNR, CDR2 FQNEAQ (reference sequence). The CDR3 is made up of 15 amino acids. Trimming stripped 1 base from V and 8 bases from J, with 15 bases between. The CDR3 reads CASSLGTTSGDEQFF. The CDR3 nucleotides read TGTGCCAGCAGCTTAGGGACTACATCTGGGGATGAGCAGTTCTTC. The variable domain in full, with the rest retrieved from reference TRBV7-9 and TRBJ2-1, is DTGVSQNPRHKITKRGQNVTFRCDPISEHNRLYWYRQTLGQGPEFLTYFQNEAQLEKSRLLSDRFSAERPKGSFSTLEIQRTEQGDSAMYLCASSLGTTSGDEQFFGPGTRLTVL.

This clonotype has at least ten counts. V gene TRBV11-1 combines with J gene TRBJ2-7, with D unresolved. The germline CDR1 and CDR2 sequences are SGHAT and FQDESV (reference sequence). The V end was cut by 3 bases, the J end by 0 bases, with 9 bases between. The CDR3 consists of 14 residues. CDR3: CASSLEVFSYEQYF. CDR3 nucleotide sequence: TGTGCCAGCAGCTTGGAAGTATTCTCCTACGAGCAGTACTTC.

In this sample, this clonotype turned up many times. This rearrangement joins TRBV7-2 to TRBJ2-2; unclear D gene. CDR3 size: 12 residues. Germline values: CDR1 SGHTA, CDR2 FQGNSA. The ends were cut back, 7 bases at V and 2 bases at J, with 5 bases in the middle. The CDR3 protein is CASITNTGELFF. DNA of the CDR3: TGTGCCAGCATTACTAACACCGGGGAGCTGTTTTTT.